This T cell receptor (beta chain) comes out of a study of blood T cell repertoires in COVID-19 (TCRdb year 2020). The study in broad terms: The collaborator samples originated in the United States, Italy and Spain and spanned the acute and convalescent phases of COVID-19. The material from the prospective study consisted of cDNA or gDNA derived from T cells, B-cell-depleted T cells, or PBMCs. HLA class I and class II types, where available, came from metadata supplied by the sample provider rather than from assay-based typing. Sample metadata almost always included a de-identified subject ID, COVID-19 status, age in years and sex. The repertoires were made available in a free public database intended to serve as a resource for research on the immune response to SARS-CoV-2. The samples were drawn from two sources: the first 160 participants of the ongoing ImmuneRACE study, and 1,254 subjects contributed by 6 global collaborators. Deeply sampled blood TCRbeta repertoires from subjects exposed to, actively infected with, or recovered from COVID-19 were included in the dataset. Results the study describes overall, beyond this receptor: Clinical and demographic metadata were provided uncurated, with the amount varying by source and participant.

The CDR3, cysteine through phenylalanine, is 16 amino acids long. Only the CDR3 DNA is retained, 48 bases long and in frame from the first base. Reading the germline V gene gives CDR1 SGHDN and CDR2 FVKESK. Unmatched junction bases come to 4, with V trimmed by 2 bases and J by 3 bases. In the case of this clone: Its specific antigen is unknown. Base qualities are missing; no much larger clone stands one base away.

Collaborating institutions collected whole blood in K2EDTA tubes following their own protocols. For TCRbeta analysis, collaborator samples were shipped as frozen whole blood, as isolated PBMCs, or as DNA extracted from either sample type. TCRbeta CDR3 regions were amplified from genomic DNA by means of the immunoSEQ Assay, a bias-controlled multiplex PCR. Concerning the study's data processing: The number of nucleated cells in each sample was estimated by amplification of reference gene primers within the assay. To quantify the absolute abundance of each unique TCRbeta CDR3 rearrangement, sequence reads were collapsed and filtered. For each sample, productive Simpson clonality was calculated as the square root of Simpson's diversity index over productive rearrangements. TCRdb mirrors the immuneACCESS table, restricted to in-frame sequences. Some clones are absent from its copies; in checked studies, under half trace to an unresolved V gene, and the reason for the others is unknown. V, J and clone size reflect that table, while D and trimming were determined from the DNA. For this sample there are some 340,000 clones; about 85% appear just once. Under 4% of the sample goes to the ten largest clones.

The V and J segments used are TRBV14 and TRBJ2-1, and 10 junctional nucleotides match TRBD2. The TCR sequence derives from a woman between 18 and 30 years old with acute or convalescent COVID-19. Sequenced input: peripheral blood. Here the CDR3 is given as CASSQLAGEFYNEQFF. The nucleotide sequence reads as follows: TGTGCCAGCAGCCAACTAGCGGGAGAATTCTACAATGAGCAGTTCTTC.